Below are 2 T cell receptor beta chains sequenced from a single sample in a study of CD8 T cells in ankylosing spondylitis. TCRdb re-derived calls from the 5' RACE reads in MiXCR, one entry per CDR3 protein. The sample has 30,000 to 40,000 distinct CDR3 sequences; 3% are singletons. Sequencing was carried out using blood, either unsorted or a sorted T cell fraction (not recorded which). These receptors were obtained from a male donor with ankylosing spondylitis or in good health (not recorded which).

At least ten counts were recorded for this clonotype. This chain links TRBV9 with TRBJ2-5; 8 nucleotides line up with TRBD1. Trimming at V came to 4 bases and at J to 3 bases, leaving 11 bases not matched to a gene. The CDR3 runs to 16 residues. Germline loops: CDR1 SGDLS, CDR2 YYNGEE. CDR3 in DNA: TGTGCCAGCAGCCCCATAGGGGCAGGGGGCAAAGAGACCCAGTACTTC. As protein: CASSPIGAGGKETQYF.

This clonotype was seen many times. The V call is TRBV9, the J call TRBJ2-2; D call uncertain. This CDR3 has 14 residues. V was clipped by 3 bases and J by 0 bases, with 6 bases between them. Germline V gene sequence: CDR1 SGDLS, CDR2 YYNGEE. The CDR3 loop reads CASSAAANTGELFF. The CDR3, as DNA: TGTGCCAGCAGCGCCGCGGCGAACACCGGGGAGCTGTTTTTT.